This T cell receptor (beta chain) derives from a study of T cells after yellow fever vaccination (dated by TCRdb to between 2018 and 2021). Study-level background: The SMART-Seq v4 Ultra Low Input RNA kit was used to prepare libraries from fractions with low cell numbers. To follow T-cell clones before and after both primary and booster YFV17D yellow fever vaccination, bulk TCR alpha and beta repertoires underwent longitudinal sequencing. Two healthy male donors, one aged 18 to 30 and one aged 30 to 39 years, were included in the cohort. Bulk PBMC replicates and cell subsets were isolated from blood drawn at multiple timepoints before and after both primary and secondary immunization.

The sample's treatment or condition label, decoded: live attenuated yellow fever vaccine strain. A standard Ficoll-Paque protocol was used to isolate PBMCs from peripheral blood. CD4 and CD8 T-cell fractions were isolated with Dynabeads CD4 and CD8 positive selection kits. RNA was extracted with TriZol from bulk PBMCs, CD4 and CD8 fractions, and dextramer-positive and dextramer-negative fractions. TCRdb lists the instrument as Illumina NovaSeq 6000. Synthesis of TCR cDNA relied on 5'RACE template switching, a step that introduced a universal primer site along with unique molecular identifiers. Priming for cDNA synthesis came from both the TCR alpha and TCR beta constant segments. Library amplification involved two PCR steps, and the second step added sample barcodes and sequencing adapters. Sequencing of libraries was done on Illumina HiSeq 2500 (2x100 bp) or NovaSeq (2x150 bp). Concerning the study's data processing: Reads were demultiplexed and collapsed into UMI consensus sequences with MIGEC, and V(D)J alignment was performed with MiXCR. Vaccine-responding clonotypes were defined with edgeR using replicate PBMC samples, requiring FDR below 0.01 and a log2 fold change above 5 up to day 15. Each bulk clonotype was labeled CD4 or CD8 based on which sequenced repertoire, CD4 or CD8, contained the clonotype at higher abundance. The public reads were reprocessed in TCRdb via fastp at Q25 and MiXCR, keeping in-frame beta chains. CDR3 protein sequences are deduplicated, and each keeps its most common genes and DNA. These V and J calls derive from TCRdb rather than the authors' analysis. This sample is represented by approximately 130,000 distinct CDR3 sequences; 15% of them were singletons. Of the sample, 35% to 45% is held by the ten largest clones.

This clonotype was counted only a few times. Its recognized antigen is unknown. Base qualities are not provided; no much larger clone lies one nucleotide away. On the study overall, not on this receptor specifically: Computational filtering was required because FACS-sorted repertoires could contain abundant contaminating clonotypes from the bulk population. Compared with the primary T-cell response, the secondary T-cell response was faster but weaker, reaching its peak on day 5 rather than on day 15. A small share of clonotypes was detected in both CD4 and CD8 compartments, with the overlap likely arising from convergent recombination. After the booster, most of the clones that had expanded following primary vaccination were detected again (almost 98% of CD4 and around 87% of CD8), which suggests that memory was broadly maintained. Only a couple of donors were included in the study, so the extent to which the findings can be generalized is limited.

V lost 1 base and J lost 5 bases; the stretch between them is 9 bases long. Its CDR3 holds 14 amino acids, cysteine through phenylalanine. CDR3 DNA is the only sequence kept; it has 42 bases, read in frame from the first base. CDR1 MGHRA and CDR2 YSYEKL are derived from the germline V gene. Source: CD8+ T cells sorted from PBMCs, taken 5 days after the yellow fever booster vaccination. The chain is encoded by TRBV4-1 joined to TRBJ1-5; D gene: possibly TRBD1, on 5 matching bases. This clonotype originated in a man aged 18 to 29 who received the YFV17D yellow fever vaccine. In nucleotide form, the sequence is TGCGCCAGCAGCCAAGGACAGTCTTATCAGCCCCAGCATTTT. It translates as CASSQGQSYQPQHF.